Shown below are 28 T cell receptor beta chains from a single sample sequenced in a study of PD-1 blockade in classical Hodgkin lymphoma. TCRdb keeps only in-frame clones here, not all; method: immunoSEQ multiplex PCR. The data show tens of thousands of clones, with over 75% seen just once and about 2.9% held by the top ten. Indicated time point: cycle 4 day 1 (C4D1), after less than 7 weeks of nivolumab. There was relapse after autologous stem cell transplantation in every patient, and there was variation in brentuximab vedotin exposure. The material was peripheral blood mononuclear cells (PBMCs), obtained before the fourth cycle of nivolumab. These receptors all stem from a human donor with classical Hodgkin lymphoma.

The V and J genes are TRBV30 and TRBJ1-4; weak D call: TRBD1 (6 bases). Trimming stripped 0 bases from V and 4 bases from J, with 15 bases between. There are 16 residues in the CDR3. The V gene's germline CDR1 is GTSNPN and CDR2 SVGIG (reference sequence). CDR3 nucleotides: TGTGCCTGGAGTGTCCCAGACAGGTTCCTTAATGAAAAACTGTTTTTT. Its translation is CAWSVPDRFLNEKLFF.

The chain links TRBV18 to TRBJ2-1, with 8 bases that match TRBD1. The germline CDR1 and CDR2 sequences are KGHSH and LQKENI. The CDR3 has 14 amino acids. J was trimmed by 9 bases and V by 6 bases; bases with no gene match: 10. The CDR3, as DNA: TGTGCCAGCTCGGGTGTATCAGGGGGCGCTGAGCAGTTCTTC. This gives the protein CASSGVSGGAEQFF.

The chain links TRBV6-6 to TRBJ1-2; D call uncertain. V gave up 5 bases and J gave up 0 bases, with 10 bases separating them. The CDR3 runs to 14 residues. Germline CDR1 is MNHNY and CDR2 is SVGAGI (reference sequence). The CDR3 DNA reads TGTGCCAGCAGTCGTCAACCCGCTAACTATGGCTACACCTTC. It yields the protein CASSRQPANYGYTF.

The gene calls are TRBV7-2 and TRBJ1-2; 8 bases match TRBD1. Germline V gene data show CDR1 as SGHTA and CDR2 as FQGNSA. This CDR3 contains 13 residues. The trim removed 5 bases at V and 6 bases at J, leaving 5 bases unmatched. The CDR3 spells CASSKNRGNGYTF. DNA for the CDR3: TGTGCCAGCAGCAAAAACAGGGGGAATGGCTACACCTTC.

This clone came up once. The V gene is TRBV7-2, the J gene TRBJ2-7; D might be TRBD2 (6 bases). V was shortened by 5 bases and J by 0 bases, with 17 bases between the two germline ends. Germline V CDR1 and CDR2: SGHTA, FQGNSA. The CDR3 loop spans 16 amino acids. In DNA form, the CDR3 reads TGTGCCAGCAGCGAGGGTCGGGCGGGGCCCTCCTACGAGCAGTACTTC. This gives the protein CASSEGRAGPSYEQYF.

This clone was counted a single time. The chain uses TRBV2 and TRBJ1-5; no clear D. From germline, CDR1 is SNHLY and CDR2 FYNNEI. V lost 4 bases to trimming and J lost 6 bases, with 16 bases between them. This CDR3 region has 15 residues. CDR3 protein: CASSGSRVLSQPQHF. For the CDR3, the DNA is TGTGCCAGCAGTGGGTCCCGCGTACTGAGTCAGCCCCAGCATTTT.

J is TRBJ2-6 and V is TRBV7-2; a possible D gene is TRBD2 (7 bases). From germline, CDR1 is SGHTA and CDR2 FQGNSA. V gave up 2 bases and J gave up 0 bases, with 11 bases separating them. The CDR3 consists of 17 residues. The CDR3 sequence is CASSLRGAHSGANVLTF. CDR3 sequence (DNA): TGTGCCAGCAGCTTACGGGGGGCTCACTCTGGGGCCAACGTCCTGACTTTC. Full variable domain (rest looked up from reference TRBV7-2 and TRBJ2-6): GAGVSQSPSNKVTEKGKDVELRCDPISGHTALYWYRQSLGQGLEFLIYFQGNSAPDKSGLPSDRFSAERTGGSVSTLTIQRTQQEDSAVYLCASSLRGAHSGANVLTFGAGSRLTVL.

This chain links TRBV27 with TRBJ2-2, with D unclear. Per the germline V gene, CDR1 is MNHEY and CDR2 is SMNVEV (reference sequence). This CDR3 spans 13 amino acids. V was pared by 5 bases and J by 3 bases, with 7 bases between. The CDR3 here is CASSVDYTGELFF. In DNA form, the CDR3 reads TGTGCCAGCAGTGTCGACTACACCGGGGAGCTGTTTTTT.

This clone is a singleton in its sample. The chain is built from TRBV7-9 and TRBJ1-2; TRBD1 might be the D (5 bases). Germline lookup yields CDR1 SEHNR and CDR2 FQNEAQ (reference sequence). V lost 10 bases and J lost 4, with 13 bases in between. The CDR3 contains 12 residues. CDR3 region: CATARDLYGYTF. DNA of the CDR3: TGTGCCACCGCGCGGGACCTCTATGGCTACACCTTC.

In DNA form, the CDR3 reads TGTGCCAGCAGTGAATTACTAGCGGGGTTTAGGGGAAACATTCAGTACTTC. It encodes CASSELLAGFRGNIQYF. The chain combines TRBV2 with TRBJ2-4; 10 bases line up with TRBD2. Germline CDR1 and CDR2: SNHLY and FYNNEI. V gave up 2 bases and J gave up 6 bases; unmatched junction bases: 10. This CDR3 is built from 17 residues.

The CDR3 region has the DNA TGTGCCAGCAGCTTGGTCGGGTGGAACACTGAAGCTTTCTTT. This codes for CASSLVGWNTEAFF. The rearrangement uses TRBV5-6 and TRBJ1-1, with D uncertain. Trimming cost V 0 bases and J 1 base, with 7 bases left between them. The CDR3 runs to 14 residues. CDR1 and CDR2 (germline): SGHDT, YYEEEE.

V and J are TRBV7-2 and TRBJ1-5; no firm D call. CDR1 and CDR2 (germline): SGHTA, FQGNSA. This CDR3 has 13 amino acids. V gave up 1 base and J gave up 5 bases, with 6 bases separating them. The CDR3 here is CASSLVGDQPQHF. DNA for the CDR3: TGTGCCAGCAGCTTAGTGGGAGATCAGCCCCAGCATTTT. The complete variable domain, with remaining parts taken from reference TRBV7-2 and TRBJ1-5, reads GAGVSQSPSNKVTEKGKDVELRCDPISGHTALYWYRQSLGQGLEFLIYFQGNSAPDKSGLPSDRFSAERTGGSVSTLTIQRTQQEDSAVYLCASSLVGDQPQHFGDGTRLSIL.

This clone has only one observation. The chain joins TRBV19 to TRBJ1-2; no definite D call. CDR3 length: 12 amino acids. CDR1 and CDR2 (germline): LNHDA, SQIVND (reference sequence). V lost 5 bases to trimming and J lost 3 bases, with 7 bases between them. CDR3 in DNA: TGTGCCAGTAGTTGGACGGACTATGGCTACACCTTC. As protein: CASSWTDYGYTF.

This chain links TRBV18 with TRBJ2-3; D call uncertain. Trimming took 4 bases from V and 1 from J, leaving 3 bases between them. The CDR3 is 12 residues long. The germline V gene has CDR1 KGHSH and CDR2 LQKENI. In nucleotides, the CDR3 is TGTGCCAGCTCACTCGGCACAGATACGCAGTATTTT. This sequence encodes CASSLGTDTQYF.

V gene TRBV15 combines with J gene TRBJ2-1; 8 bases fit TRBD1. V dropped 6 bases and J dropped 7; count of bases not matched to a gene: 8. Germline CDR1 reads LNHNV; CDR2 reads YYDKDF (reference sequence). CDR3 length: 14 amino acids. The CDR3 is CATRGQGAFNEQFF. In DNA form, the CDR3 reads TGTGCCACCAGAGGTCAGGGGGCCTTTAATGAGCAGTTCTTC.

This chain connects TRBV7-3 to TRBJ2-2; possible D gene TRBD2, 6 bases. Trimming took 6 bases from V and 6 from J, leaving 11 bases between them. The length of the CDR3 is 13 residues. The germline V gene encodes CDR1 SGHTA and CDR2 FQGTGA. The CDR3 DNA reads TGTGCCAGCAGACAGGAGGGTCCCGGGGAGCTGTTTTTT. This codes for CASRQEGPGELFF.

The V gene is TRBV7-9, the J gene TRBJ2-5; TRBD1 aligns across 7 bases. The DNA end favors TRBJ2-7, so the J call may be wrong. This CDR3 spans 13 amino acids. Germline V gene sequence: CDR1 SEHNR, CDR2 FQNEAQ (reference sequence). CDR3 in DNA: TGTGCCAGCAGCTTTGGGACAGCGTACGAGCAGTACTTC. Encoded protein: CASSFGTAYEQYF.

The chain links TRBV5-4 to TRBJ2-2; TRBD2 matches at 13 bases. V shed 6 bases and J 5 bases; nucleotides not matched to a gene: 13. The CDR3 is 18 residues long. Germline CDR1 is SGHNT and CDR2 is YYREEE (reference sequence). This chain's CDR3 is CASTTALAGGGPTGELFF. In nucleotides, the CDR3 is TGTGCCAGCACCACCGCACTAGCGGGGGGGGGTCCTACCGGGGAGCTGTTTTTT.

The V and J genes are TRBV6-5 and TRBJ2-3, with D possibly matching TRBD2 (5 bases). This CDR3 is built from 14 residues. Germline V CDR1 and CDR2: MNHEY, SVGAGI. V was clipped by 5 bases and J by 0 bases, with 9 bases between them. The CDR3 nucleotides read TGTGCCAGCAGTCCCCGGGGTAGCACAGATACGCAGTATTTT. Translating gives CASSPRGSTDTQYF.

The chain couples TRBV14 to TRBJ1-2; D is undetermined. The CDR3 sequence is 13 residues long. CDR1 is SGHDN and CDR2 is FVKESK in the germline V gene. Trimming shortened V by 0 bases and J by 6 bases, and 8 bases separated the two germline ends. The CDR3 loop reads CASSQDPEHGYTF. Written as DNA, the CDR3 is TGTGCCAGCAGCCAAGATCCAGAACATGGCTACACCTTC.

This clone has a single count. This chain uses TRBV19 with TRBJ2-3, with TRBD2 matching over 10 bases. CDR3 length: 17 amino acids. Germline CDR1 and CDR2: LNHDA and SQIVND (reference sequence). V gave up 2 bases and J gave up 5 bases; unmatched junction bases: 10. The CDR3 sequence: CASSIFRSASGGDTQYF. In DNA, the CDR3 is TGTGCCAGTAGTATATTCCGCTCGGCTAGCGGGGGAGATACGCAGTATTTT.

The V and J genes are TRBV4-2 and TRBJ2-7; D possibly corresponds to TRBD2 (6 bases). Trimming left V 4 bases short and J 1 base short, with 8 bases between. Germline CDR1 LGHNA, CDR2 YNFKEQ. This CDR3 comprises 13 residues. The DNA for the CDR3 is TGTGCCAGCAGCCTCGGGACTTCCTACGAGCAGTACTTC. Its protein product is CASSLGTSYEQYF.

The chain links TRBV25-1 to TRBJ1-6; perhaps TRBD1 as D (5 bases). Looked up from germline, CDR1 is MGHDK and CDR2 is SYGVNS. V lost 1 base, J lost 0 bases, and 13 bases lay in between. This CDR3 contains 18 residues. CDR3 DNA sequence: TGTGCCAGCAGTGAATCGCGGGGCCGAGTCTCCTATAATTCACCCCTCCACTTT. It specifies CASSESRGRVSYNSPLHF.

This clone has just one count. The chain is built from TRBV15 and TRBJ1-2; 8 bases map to TRBD1. Germline V CDR1 and CDR2: LNHNV, YYDKDF (reference sequence). This CDR3 has 15 residues. V was clipped by 0 bases and J by 6 bases; unmatched bases: 6. CDR3 sequence (DNA): TGTGCCACCAGCAGAGATAATGGACAGGGAGATGGCTACACCTTC. Protein product: CATSRDNGQGDGYTF.

This sequence joins TRBV7-9 and TRBJ2-7, with D perhaps matching TRBD2 (5 bases). The CDR3 spans 14 residues. V gave up 0 bases and J gave up 3 bases, with 9 bases separating them. The V gene's germline CDR1 is SEHNR and CDR2 FQNEAQ (reference sequence). The CDR3 spells CASSLAIGLYEQYF. CDR3 sequence (DNA): TGTGCCAGCAGCTTAGCGATTGGACTCTACGAGCAGTACTTC.

The J gene is TRBJ2-7, the V gene TRBV4-1; a weak D match, TRBD1 (5 bases). The germline V gene has CDR1 MGHRA and CDR2 YSYEKL. There are 17 residues in the CDR3. V was trimmed by 0 bases and J by 3 bases, leaving 18 bases between them. As DNA, the CDR3 is TGCGCCAGCAGCCAAGAGAGTGGGGCCCCCCTCTACTACGAGCAGTACTTC. Translated, it gives CASSQESGAPLYYEQYF.

This clone appeared a single time. The rearrangement links TRBV7-2 to TRBJ2-3; D remains unclear. Trimming stripped 5 bases from V and 6 bases from J, with 15 bases between. Germline V gene data show CDR1 as SGHTA and CDR2 as FQGNSA. This CDR3 has 14 amino acids. The CDR3 is CASSPIGAQDTQYF. CDR3 nucleotides: TGTGCCAGCAGCCCTATCGGTGCCCAGGATACGCAGTATTTT.

The chain is built from TRBV12-5 and TRBJ2-1; perhaps TRBD1 as D (6 bases). The CDR3 loop spans 13 amino acids. Trimming took off 2 bases at V and 9 bases at J, with 11 bases between the two ends. CDR1 is LGHNT and CDR2 is FRNRAP in the germline V gene. The CDR3 loop is CASGLWGLGEQFF. The CDR3 DNA follows: TGTGCTAGTGGTTTGTGGGGGCTGGGTGAGCAGTTCTTC.